The present T cell receptor beta chain was sequenced within a study of CD8+ T cells in alopecia areata. Overall study context: Treatment of the treated patients consisted of oral tofacitinib, 5 to 10 mg twice daily. A 6-month off-drug phase came after tofacitinib, which had lasted 6 to 18 months. Severity of treated patients was scored by affected scalp percentage. Study conclusions and caveats: A great number of expanded lesional clones endured in scalp and blood during tofacitinib.

This clone was found a few times. Antigen unknown. Germline V gene data show CDR1 as SGHVS and CDR2 as FQNEAQ. After removal of 1 base from V and 4 bases from J, the junction contained 6 bases not matched to a gene. This CDR3 has 16 residues. Sequencing used cDNA as its template, made by extracting RNA and reverse transcribing it. Produced via immunoSEQ multiplex PCR; TCRdb's table is partial and in-frame only. The data show 110,000 to 150,000 clones, about 56% seen once. Treatment specified: oral pan-JAK inhibitor, 5-10 mg twice daily. Source: CD8+ T cells sorted from blood, taken at week 4, from a patient treated with tofacitinib. This receptor was taken from a human donor with alopecia areata. The chain couples TRBV7-8 to TRBJ1-1; 10 bases match TRBD1. This chain's CDR3 is CASSLVSGTGVTEAFF. The CDR3 bases are TGTGCCAGCAGCTTAGTCTCCGGGACAGGGGTCACTGAAGCTTTCTTT.